This is a list of T cell receptor beta chains from one sample in a study of Graves' ophthalmopathy and Graves' hyperthyroidism. TCRdb used MiXCR to reprocess the multiplex PCR reads, holding one entry per CDR3 protein. The repertoire has roughly 500,000 distinct CDR3 sequences, over 13% of them found once; the top ten carry about 9.4%. Sequenced sample: blood. These receptors were taken from a woman aged 25-40 years with Graves' ophthalmopathy. Each CDR3 is given with its conserved first and last residue. The D gene is left open where the match is weak. Rows may omit the clone size; those that give it use once, few, many or a size class.

V,size,D,J,DNA,CDR3
TRBV7-2,many,.,TRBJ1-6,TGTGCCAGCAGCTTAGCGCTTGGGGGTTCACCCCTCCACTTT,CASSLALGGSPLHF
TRBV6-5,many,.,TRBJ1-3,TGTGCCAGCAGTCACAGGGTTGGCGCCTCTGGAAACACCATATATTTT,CASSHRVGASGNTIYF
TRBV11-2,.,.,TRBJ1-1,TGTGCCAGCAGCTTAGATCCCAGGGGTAATGAAGCTTTCTTT,CASSLDPRGNEAFF
TRBV6-1,many,TRBD1,TRBJ2-7,TGTGCCAGCACTAAGGGACAGGGGCTATCCTACGAGCAGTACTTC,CASTKGQGLSYEQYF
TRBV11-2,many,.,TRBJ1-5,TGTGCCAGCAGCTTAGATGTGGCAGATAGCAATCAGCCCCAGCATTTT,CASSLDVADSNQPQHF
TRBV5-1,many,.,TRBJ1-1,TGCGCCAGCAGCTTGGCCGGGGCGCAAACTGAAGCTTTCTTT,CASSLAGAQTEAFF
TRBV19,many,.,TRBJ2-7,TGTGCCAGTAGTATGAGAAGGGGGGGACTTGACGAGCAGTACTTC,CASSMRRGGLDEQYF
TRBV6-1,.,.,TRBJ1-2,TGTGCCAGCAGGCAGGCCGAGTTTAACTATGGCTACACCTTC,CASRQAEFNYGYTF
TRBV30,many,.,TRBJ1-2,TGTGCCTGGAGTGTAGGGTCCCTGCCCTACTATGGCTACACCTTC,CAWSVGSLPYYGYTF
TRBV5-1,many,.,TRBJ2-7,TGTGCCAGCAGTTCGACAGGTTCTTACGAGCAGTACTTC,CASSSTGSYEQYF
TRBV29-1,many,.,TRBJ1-1,TGCAGCGCCGTGACAGGCTTGAACACTGAAGCTTTCTTT,CSAVTGLNTEAFF
TRBV28,.,TRBD2,TRBJ2-4,TGTGCCAGCAGTCCCTGGGGGGGATCGGCCAAAAACATGCAGTACTTC,CASSPWGGSAKNMQYF
TRBV2,few,TRBD2,TRBJ2-7,TGTGCCAGCAGAATACTAGCGGGAGGCTCCTACGAGCAGTACTTC,CASRILAGGSYEQYF
TRBV6-1,many,.,TRBJ1-2,TGTGCCACCAAGGAGGGTCTCTATGGCTACACCTTC,CATKEGLYGYTF
TRBV20-1,few,TRBD2,TRBJ2-2,TGCAGTGCCCCCGGGACTAGCGGGAGCGATTCCGGGGAGCTGTTTTTT,CSAPGTSGSDSGELFF
TRBV28,many,.,TRBJ1-2,TGTGCCAGCCACCTGGGGTCCTCTAACTATGGCTACACCTTC,CASHLGSSNYGYTF
TRBV30,.,.,TRBJ2-7,TGTGCCTGGAGTGCTCCGAGCTCCTACGAGCAGTACTTC,CAWSAPSSYEQYF
TRBV28,many,TRBD1,TRBJ2-7,TGTGCCAGCAGTTTATGGAGGGACAGAGGTCACGAGCAGTACTTC,CASSLWRDRGHEQYF
TRBV28,many,.,TRBJ1-2,TGTGCCAGCAGTTTAATATCTAGGGAGGGCTACACCTTC,CASSLISREGYTF
TRBV27,many,.,TRBJ2-2,TGTGCCAGCAGTTTCGGGAGTGAGGTCACCGGGGAGCTGTTTTTT,CASSFGSEVTGELFF
TRBV28,many,.,TRBJ1-2,TGTGCCACTACGGACGGTTCTAACTATGGCTACACCTTC,CATTDGSNYGYTF
TRBV19,many,.,TRBJ1-5,TGTGCCAGTAGTGCCGGTCTAGGACCCCAGCATTTT,CASSAGLGPQHF
TRBV27,many,.,TRBJ1-5,TGTGCCAGCAGTTTATCTTCAGAATATAGCAATCAGCCCCAGCATTTT,CASSLSSEYSNQPQHF
TRBV20-1,many,.,TRBJ2-7,TGCAGTGCTCGCGGGACTCTATCCTACGAGCAGTACTTC,CSARGTLSYEQYF
TRBV27,many,.,TRBJ1-1,TGTGCCAGCACCACTATCACAGGGTCTGAAGCTTTCTTT,CASTTITGSEAFF
TRBV7-8,many,.,TRBJ1-1,TGTGCCAGCAGCACTAGGTCAGCATCCATGAACACTGAAGCTTTCTTT,CASSTRSASMNTEAFF
TRBV6-2/TRBV6-3,.,TRBD1,TRBJ1-1,TGTGCCAGCAGTTACCTGACAGGGCCTGAAGCTTTCTTT,CASSYLTGPEAFF
TRBV12-3/TRBV12-4,many,.,TRBJ1-5,TGTGCCAGCAGTCCTATAGATAGCAATCAGCCCCAGCATTTT,CASSPIDSNQPQHF
TRBV28,few,.,TRBJ1-1,TGTGCCATCTCGAGGGGATTGAACACTGAAGCTTCCTTT,CAISRGLNTEASF
TRBV6-5,many,.,TRBJ2-7,TGTGCCAGCAGTTACTCCTCCTCCTACGAGCAGTACTTC,CASSYSSSYEQYF
TRBV12-3/TRBV12-4,many,.,TRBJ1-6,TGTGCCAGCAGTTTCTATGGGCCCGGTAATTCACCCCTCCACTTT,CASSFYGPGNSPLHF
TRBV9,.,TRBD2,TRBJ2-4,TGTGCCAGCAGCGCCACTCCCGGGACTAGCGGGGGGATTCAGTACTTC,CASSATPGTSGGIQYF
TRBV2,.,.,TRBJ1-1,TGTGCCAGCAGTGCACAGCCGAACACTGAAGCTTTCTTT,CASSAQPNTEAFF
TRBV20-1,many,.,TRBJ2-7,TGCAGTGCTCGCAGGGAAGTTGGCGAGCAGTACTTC,CSARREVGEQYF
TRBV5-6,many,.,TRBJ2-7,TGTGCCAGCAGCTGGGGTGGGCGGATGGCCGCCTACGAGCAGTACTTC,CASSWGGRMAAYEQYF
TRBV7-8,.,TRBD2,TRBJ2-5,TGTGCCAGCAGCCCCGCCCGGGGCGGGGGGCCGGGGGAGACCCAGTACTTC,CASSPARGGGPGETQYF
TRBV4-2,few,.,TRBJ1-2,TGTGCCAGCAGCCAAGATTGGGTGGGGGGATCAAACTATGGCTACACCTTC,CASSQDWVGGSNYGYTF
TRBV27,many,.,TRBJ2-7,TGTGCCAGCAGACCGGTATCTAGCCGCTCCTACGAGCAGTACTTC,CASRPVSSRSYEQYF
TRBV5-1,many,TRBD1,TRBJ2-7,TGCGCCAGCAAACCTGGGACAGGGGGCAACGAGCAGTACTTC,CASKPGTGGNEQYF
TRBV12-3/TRBV12-4,many,.,TRBJ2-5,TGTGCCAGCATCCTAGGGGGACGCGAAGGGACCCAGTACTTC,CASILGGREGTQYF
TRBV6-2/TRBV6-3,few,.,TRBJ2-4,TGTGCCAGCAGTTACTCGGCGGAACTAGCCAAAAACATTCAGTACTTC,CASSYSAELAKNIQYF
TRBV7-2,many,TRBD1,TRBJ2-1,TGTGCCAGCACTGGGGGGGACAGGGTTCGATTTAGGGACTACAATGAGCAGTTCTTC,CASTGGDRVRFRDYNEQFF
TRBV11-2,many,.,TRBJ1-2,TGTGCCAGCAGCTTAGAAATACGCGCTCCGAGATTCTATGGCTACACCTTC,CASSLEIRAPRFYGYTF
TRBV9,many,.,TRBJ1-2,TGTGCCAGCAGCCAACACGGGGGGACCTATGGCTACACCTTC,CASSQHGGTYGYTF
TRBV30,.,TRBD1,TRBJ2-2,TGTGCCTGGAGGGTGGGGACAGGGGCAAGGACCGGGGAGCTGTTTTTT,CAWRVGTGARTGELFF
TRBV20-1,many,TRBD2,TRBJ2-5,TGCAGTGCAGCGGGGGGGGGGAGCCTAGAGACCCAGTACTTC,CSAAGGGSLETQYF
TRBV27,many,.,TRBJ1-2,TGTGCCAGCAGTTTAAGGGACCCCCACTATGGCTACACCTTC,CASSLRDPHYGYTF
TRBV19,many,.,TRBJ1-2,TGTGCCAGTAGTGCCGACCGACAGGACCTCGAGGTCTATGGCTACACCTTC,CASSADRQDLEVYGYTF
TRBV20-1,many,TRBD1,TRBJ1-1,TGCAGCGAACAGGGGGCGGGAACTGAAGCTTTCTTT,CSEQGAGTEAFF
TRBV28,many,TRBD1,TRBJ1-1,TGTGCCAGCAGTTTAGAGACAGGGGGTGGGGTCACTGAAGCTTTCTTT,CASSLETGGGVTEAFF
TRBV11-1,few,.,TRBJ2-7,TGTGCCAGCAGCCCTCGGGGGGCTTTTTCTTTTGGGGAGCAGTACTTC,CASSPRGAFSFGEQYF
TRBV2,many,.,TRBJ2-2,TGTGCCAGCAGACCGACGAACGCGAACACCGGGGAGCTGTTTTTT,CASRPTNANTGELFF
TRBV5-1,many,TRBD1,TRBJ1-5,TGCGCCAGCAGCTTGGTGGACAGGGGGATACATAGCAATCAGCCCCAGCATTTT,CASSLVDRGIHSNQPQHF
TRBV10-1,many,TRBD1,TRBJ1-1,TGCGCCAGCAGTGGGGTGACAGGGAGGATTGAAGCTTTCTTT,CASSGVTGRIEAFF
TRBV12-3/TRBV12-4,many,TRBD2,TRBJ2-5,TGTGCCAGCAGCCCGGGGGGGACTAGCGGGAGTAAAGAGACCCAGTACTTC,CASSPGGTSGSKETQYF